This TCR beta chain was documented in a study of blood T cell repertoires in COVID-19. Study as a whole: Sources were T cells, B-cell-depleted T cells, or PBMCs; the material itself was cDNA or gDNA.

Profiling relied on immunoSEQ multiplex PCR, and the TCRdb table lists in-frame clones only, not all of them. The top ten clones hold 20% to 25% of a sample with some 40,000 clones, roughly nine tenths of them seen once. As to this clone: Other DNA sequences in this sample translate to the same CDR3.

Sequencing was performed on peripheral blood. The receptor comes from a man between 60 and 75 years old with acute or convalescent COVID-19.

CDR3 region: CASSLGGGSYGYTF. For the CDR3, the DNA is TGTGCCAGCTCCCTGGGAGGGGGAAGCTATGGCTACACCTTC. The chain employs TRBV5-4 and TRBJ1-2; perhaps TRBD1 as D (6 bases). This CDR3 has 14 amino acids. From germline, CDR1 is SGHNT and CDR2 YYREEE (reference sequence). Trimming took 7 bases from V and 4 from J, leaving 17 bases between them.